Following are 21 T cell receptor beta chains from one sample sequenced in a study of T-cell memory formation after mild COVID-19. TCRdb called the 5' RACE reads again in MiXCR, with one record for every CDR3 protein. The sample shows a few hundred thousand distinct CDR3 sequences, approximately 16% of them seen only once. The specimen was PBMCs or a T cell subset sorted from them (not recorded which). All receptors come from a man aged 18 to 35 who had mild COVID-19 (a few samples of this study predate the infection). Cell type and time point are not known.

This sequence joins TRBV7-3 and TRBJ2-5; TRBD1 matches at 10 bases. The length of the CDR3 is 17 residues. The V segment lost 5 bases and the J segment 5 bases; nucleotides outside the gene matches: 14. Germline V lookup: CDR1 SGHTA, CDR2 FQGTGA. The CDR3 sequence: CASSLGLGQGEIETQYF. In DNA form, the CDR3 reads TGTGCCAGCAGCCTCGGTCTAGGACAGGGGGAGATCGAGACCCAGTACTTC.

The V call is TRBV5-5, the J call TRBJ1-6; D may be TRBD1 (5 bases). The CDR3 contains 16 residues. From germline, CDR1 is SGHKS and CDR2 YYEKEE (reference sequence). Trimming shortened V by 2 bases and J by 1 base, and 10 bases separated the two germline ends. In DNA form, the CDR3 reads TGTGCCAGCAGCTTTCGGGCAGGGTCCTATAATTCACCCCTCCACTTT. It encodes CASSFRAGSYNSPLHF. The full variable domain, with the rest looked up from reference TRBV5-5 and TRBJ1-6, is DAGVTQSPTHLIKTRGQQVTLRCSPISGHKSVSWYQQVLGQGPQFIFQYYEKEERGRGNFPDRFSARQFPNYSSELNVNALLLGDSALYLCASSFRAGSYNSPLHFGNGTRLTVT.

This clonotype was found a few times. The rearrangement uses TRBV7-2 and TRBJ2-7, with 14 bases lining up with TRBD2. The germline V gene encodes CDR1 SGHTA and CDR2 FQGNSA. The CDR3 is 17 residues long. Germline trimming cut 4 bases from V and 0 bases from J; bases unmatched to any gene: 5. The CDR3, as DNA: TGTGCCAGCAGCTATAGCGGGACTAGCGGGGGCTCCTACGAGCAGTACGTC. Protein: CASSYSGTSGGSYEQYV.

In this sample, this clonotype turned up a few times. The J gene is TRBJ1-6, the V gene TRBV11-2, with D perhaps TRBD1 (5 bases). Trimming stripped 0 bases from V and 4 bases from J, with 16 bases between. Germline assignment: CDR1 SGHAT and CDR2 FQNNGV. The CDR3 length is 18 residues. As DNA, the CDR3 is TGTGCCAGCAGCTTAGATCGTGTTGGGGGGAATTATAATTCACCCCTCCACTTT. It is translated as CASSLDRVGGNYNSPLHF.

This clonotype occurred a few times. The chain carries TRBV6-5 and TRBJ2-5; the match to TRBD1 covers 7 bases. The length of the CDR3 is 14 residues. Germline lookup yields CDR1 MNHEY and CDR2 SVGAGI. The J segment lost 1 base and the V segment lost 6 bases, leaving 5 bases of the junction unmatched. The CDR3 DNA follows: TGTGCCAGCAGAACAGGGGCCGCCCAAGAGACCCAGTACTTC. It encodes CASRTGAAQETQYF.

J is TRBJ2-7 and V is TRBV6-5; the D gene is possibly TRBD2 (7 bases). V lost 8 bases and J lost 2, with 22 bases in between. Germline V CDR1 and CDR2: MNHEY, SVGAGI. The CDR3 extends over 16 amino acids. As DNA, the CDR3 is TGTGCCAGCTGGCCAGGTGGGCCGGGGGGCCCCTACGAGCAGTACGTC. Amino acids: CASWPGGPGGPYEQYV.

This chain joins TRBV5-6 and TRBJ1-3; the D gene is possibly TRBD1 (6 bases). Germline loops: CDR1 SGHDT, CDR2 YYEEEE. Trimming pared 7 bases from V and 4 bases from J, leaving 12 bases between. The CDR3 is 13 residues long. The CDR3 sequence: CASGRDTGNTIYF. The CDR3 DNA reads TGTGCCAGCGGCAGGGACACAGGAAACACCATATATTTT.

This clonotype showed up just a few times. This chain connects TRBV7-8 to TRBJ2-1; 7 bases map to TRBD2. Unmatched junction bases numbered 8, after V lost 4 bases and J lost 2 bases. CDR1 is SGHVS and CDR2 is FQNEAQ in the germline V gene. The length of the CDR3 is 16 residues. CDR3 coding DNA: TGTGCCAGCAGCTATTCGAGCGGGGCCACCTACAATGAGCAGTTCTTC. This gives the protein CASSYSSGATYNEQFF.

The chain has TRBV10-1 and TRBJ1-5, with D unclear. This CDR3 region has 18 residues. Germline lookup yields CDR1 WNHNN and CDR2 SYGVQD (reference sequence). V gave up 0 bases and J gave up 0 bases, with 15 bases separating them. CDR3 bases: TGCGCCAGCAGTGAGTCTGGACGAGAATCCGTTAGCAATCAGCCCCAGCATTTT. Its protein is CASSESGRESVSNQPQHF.

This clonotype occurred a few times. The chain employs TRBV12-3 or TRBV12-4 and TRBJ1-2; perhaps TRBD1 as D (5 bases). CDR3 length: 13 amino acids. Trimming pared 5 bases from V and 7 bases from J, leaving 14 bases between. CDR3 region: CASSPRGPLGYTF. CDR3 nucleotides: TGTGCCAGCAGTCCCCGGGGACCCCTTGGCTACACCTTC.

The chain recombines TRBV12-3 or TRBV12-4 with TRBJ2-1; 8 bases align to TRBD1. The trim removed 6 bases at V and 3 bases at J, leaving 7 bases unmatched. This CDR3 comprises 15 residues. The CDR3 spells CASSQGTGLYNEQFF. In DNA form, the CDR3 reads TGTGCCAGCAGCCAAGGGACAGGCCTCTACAATGAGCAGTTCTTC.

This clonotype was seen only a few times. The CDR3 nucleotides are TGTGCCAGCAGCGTAGTGGAGGGGAACACAGATACGCAGTATTTT. The encoded protein is CASSVVEGNTDTQYF. The chain couples TRBV9 to TRBJ2-3; a possible D gene is TRBD2 (6 bases). CDR3 length: 15 amino acids. Germline loops: CDR1 SGDLS, CDR2 YYNGEE. V was trimmed by 0 bases and J by 2 bases, leaving 10 bases between them.

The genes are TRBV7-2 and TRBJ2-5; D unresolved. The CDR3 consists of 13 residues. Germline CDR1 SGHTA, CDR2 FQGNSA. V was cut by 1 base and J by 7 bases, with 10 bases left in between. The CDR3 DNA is TGTGCCAGCAGCTTAGTTCTACCCGGGACCCAGTACTTC. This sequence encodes CASSLVLPGTQYF.

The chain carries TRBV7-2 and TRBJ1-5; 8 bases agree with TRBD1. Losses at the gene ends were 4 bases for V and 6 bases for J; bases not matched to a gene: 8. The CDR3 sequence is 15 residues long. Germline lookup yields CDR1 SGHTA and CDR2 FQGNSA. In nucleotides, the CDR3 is TGTGCCAGCAGCTCCGGACAGGGAGGGCTTCAGCCCCAGCATTTT. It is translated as CASSSGQGGLQPQHF.

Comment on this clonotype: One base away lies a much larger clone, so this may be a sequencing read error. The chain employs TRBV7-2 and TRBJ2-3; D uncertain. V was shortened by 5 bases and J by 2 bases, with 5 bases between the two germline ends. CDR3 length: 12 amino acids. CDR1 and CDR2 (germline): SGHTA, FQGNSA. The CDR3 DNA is TGTGCCAGCAGCCCCGCCACAGATACGCAGTATTTT. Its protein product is CASSPATDTQYF.

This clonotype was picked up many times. Here the CDR3 reads CASSLVGDQPQHF. For the CDR3, the DNA is TGCGCCAGCAGCTTGGTGGGGGATCAGCCCCAGCATTTT. The chain carries TRBV5-1 and TRBJ1-5, with D maybe TRBD1 (5 bases). Germline CDR1 and CDR2: SGHRS and YFSETQ. The CDR3 sequence is 13 residues long. Trimming shortened V by 0 bases and J by 5 bases, and 6 bases separated the two germline ends. Supplemented by reference TRBV5-1 and TRBJ1-5, the full variable domain reads KAGVTQTPRYLIKTRGQQVTLSCSPISGHRSVSWYQQTPGQGLQFLFEYFSETQRNKGNFPGRFSGRQFSNSRSEMNVSTLELGDSALYLCASSLVGDQPQHFGDGTRLSIL.

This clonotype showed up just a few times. For the CDR3, the DNA is TGTGCCAGCAGCCCTAGTTGGGGGTCAGATACGCAGTATTTT. This sequence encodes CASSPSWGSDTQYF. The gene calls are TRBV7-2 and TRBJ2-3, with D perhaps matching TRBD1 or TRBD2 (5 bases each). CDR1 SGHTA and CDR2 FQGNSA come from the germline V gene. The CDR3 extends over 14 amino acids. Between the trimmed V and J ends, which lost 5 bases and 4 bases, there was a span of 13 bases.

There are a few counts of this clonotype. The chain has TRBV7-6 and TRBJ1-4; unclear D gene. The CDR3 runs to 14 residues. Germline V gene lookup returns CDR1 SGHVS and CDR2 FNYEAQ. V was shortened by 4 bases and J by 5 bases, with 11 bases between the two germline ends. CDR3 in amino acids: CASSSRSRNEKLFF. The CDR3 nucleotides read TGTGCCAGCAGCTCCAGATCTAGGAATGAAAAACTGTTTTTT.

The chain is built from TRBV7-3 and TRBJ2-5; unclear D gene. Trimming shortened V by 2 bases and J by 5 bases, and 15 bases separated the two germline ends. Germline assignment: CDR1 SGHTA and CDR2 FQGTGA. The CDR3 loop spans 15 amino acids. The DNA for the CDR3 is TGTGCCAGCAGCTTACAATCTGGGGAAGGGGAGACCCAGTACTTC. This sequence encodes CASSLQSGEGETQYF.

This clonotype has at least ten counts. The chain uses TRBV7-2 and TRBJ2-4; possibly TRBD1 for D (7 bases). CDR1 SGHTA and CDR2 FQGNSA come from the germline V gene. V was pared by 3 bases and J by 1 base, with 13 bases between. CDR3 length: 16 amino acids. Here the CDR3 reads CASSFKQGRAKNIQYF. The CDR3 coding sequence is TGTGCCAGCAGCTTCAAACAGGGGAGGGCCAAAAACATTCAGTACTTC.

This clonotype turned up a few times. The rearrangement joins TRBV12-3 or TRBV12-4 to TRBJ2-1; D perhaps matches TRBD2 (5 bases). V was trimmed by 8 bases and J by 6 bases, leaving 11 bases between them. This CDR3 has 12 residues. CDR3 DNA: TGTGCCAGCGGGCGGGTCCGCAATGAGCAGTTCTTC. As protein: CASGRVRNEQFF.